This TCR beta chain was recovered during a study of cytomegalovirus exposure and HLA in healthy donors. Whole-study results and caveats: Most of the TCR beta V segments (in an earlier analysis) were productive either about 87% or about 30% of the time. Among TCR beta chains, those listed as cytomegalovirus-associated numbered about 160.

Remarks on this clone: Its matching antigen is unknown.

The CDR3 length is 16 residues. From germline, CDR1 is SQVTM and CDR2 ANQGSEA. V lost 0 bases to trimming and J lost 3 bases; unmatched junction nucleotides: 3. The PCR ran on 60 Vbeta and 13 Jbeta primers. Original processing notes: Later reanalysis found around 80 million unique TCR beta chains, around 10 million of them shared. Some clones are missing from TCRdb's copy, which holds only in-frame ones; the method was immunoSEQ multiplex PCR. That table supplies the V and J calls and clone size; D and trimming were determined from the DNA. The table has under 170,000 clones, 79% seen once. Sequenced: PBMCs. The receptor's source is a man between 45 and 60 years old in good health and CMV-seropositive. This chain joins TRBV29-1 and TRBJ2-3; 13 nucleotides match TRBD2. CDR3 in DNA: TGCAGCGTTGAAGATGCGGGACTAGCGGGAACAGATACGCAGTATTTT. This translates into CSVEDAGLAGTDTQYF.